Listed here are 3 T cell receptor beta chains from one sample, sequenced in a study of T cell repertoires in cytomegalovirus infection. MiXCR, run by TCRdb on the reads, gives a single entry per CDR3 protein. The sample holds 200,000 or so distinct CDR3 sequences; roughly 28% are singletons and the top ten take around 29%. Source material: PBMCs. The receptors come from a human donor in good health (CMV status not recorded). Some clones in this sample may be carry-over from other donors' samples.

The rearrangement uses TRBV7-2 and TRBJ2-5; D is perhaps TRBD1 or TRBD2 (5 bases each). V was pared by 4 bases and J by 3 bases, with 15 bases between. Germline loops: CDR1 SGHTA, CDR2 FQGNSA. This CDR3 has 15 residues. CDR3 residues: CASSYFRDGEETQYF. Written as DNA, the CDR3 is TGTGCCAGCAGCTATTTCCGGGACGGGGAAGAGACCCAGTACTTC.

V usage is TRBV6-5 and J usage is TRBJ2-1; 10 bases are shared with TRBD1. Per germline, CDR1 MNHEY and CDR2 SVGAGI. The CDR3 extends over 15 amino acids. V was clipped by 7 bases and J by 7 bases; unmatched bases: 10. The CDR3 nucleotides are TGTGCCAGCACTCTAGACAGGGGGCTTCGAAATGAGCAGTTCTTC. Encoded protein: CASTLDRGLRNEQFF.

This clonotype was counted ten times or more. The chain links TRBV7-6 to TRBJ2-4; 9 nucleotides match TRBD1. The CDR3 length is 14 residues. Germline CDR1 is SGHVS and CDR2 is FNYEAQ. The J segment lost 6 bases and the V segment lost 5 bases, leaving 5 bases of the junction unmatched. For the CDR3, the DNA is TGTGCCAGCAGCCCAAGACAGGGGGGAAACATTCAGTACTTC. It codes for CASSPRQGGNIQYF.